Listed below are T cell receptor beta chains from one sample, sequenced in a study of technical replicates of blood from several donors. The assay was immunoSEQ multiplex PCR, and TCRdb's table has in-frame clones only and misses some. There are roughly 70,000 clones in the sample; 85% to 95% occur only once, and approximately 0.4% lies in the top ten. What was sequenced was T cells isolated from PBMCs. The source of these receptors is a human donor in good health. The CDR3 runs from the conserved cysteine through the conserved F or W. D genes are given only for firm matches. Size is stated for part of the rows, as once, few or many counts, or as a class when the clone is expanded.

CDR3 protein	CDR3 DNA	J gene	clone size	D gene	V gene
CASSLVPDEQYF	TGCGCCAGCAGCTTGGTTCCGGACGAGCAGTACTTC	TRBJ2-7	NA	NA	TRBV5-1
CASSFRTANTGELFF	TGTGCCAGCAGCTTCAGGACAGCGAACACCGGGGAGCTGTTTTTT	TRBJ2-2	NA	NA	TRBV5-5
CASSFREGETQYF	TGCGCCAGCAGCTTTAGGGAGGGGGAGACCCAGTACTTC	TRBJ2-5	NA	TRBD2	TRBV5-1
CASSVNSYEQYF	TGTGCCAGCAGCGTCAACTCCTACGAGCAGTACTTC	TRBJ2-7	NA	NA	TRBV7-9
CASSPSSLALYEQYF	TGTGCCAGCTCACCGTCGTCACTAGCTCTCTACGAGCAGTACTTC	TRBJ2-7	NA	NA	TRBV18
CASSLALLAGDTQYF	TGTGCCAGCAGCTTAGCTTTGCTAGCGGGGGATACGCAGTATTTT	TRBJ2-3	NA	TRBD2	TRBV7-2
CASSLGEDREYQETQYF	TGTGCCAGCAGTTTAGGAGAGGACAGAGAGTACCAAGAGACCCAGTACTTC	TRBJ2-5	NA	NA	TRBV28
CASSSRGLQVEQYF	TGTGCCAGCAGCTCCAGGGGACTACAGGTCGAGCAGTACTTC	TRBJ2-7	NA	NA	TRBV7-2
CASSLEAGLVTQYF	TGTGCCAGCAGCTTGGAGGCCGGATTGGTGACCCAGTACTTC	TRBJ2-5	NA	NA	TRBV7-2
CASSVVERDPTDTQYF	TGTGCCAGCAGCGTGGTCGAGCGGGATCCCACAGATACGCAGTATTTT	TRBJ2-3	NA	TRBD2	TRBV9
CSVLTGWSTNEKLFF	TGCAGCGTCCTAACAGGGTGGTCCACTAATGAAAAACTGTTTTTT	TRBJ1-4	NA	NA	TRBV29-1
CASSVTGWGETQYF	TGTGCCAGCAGTGTCACAGGGTGGGGAGAGACCCAGTACTTC	TRBJ2-5	NA	NA	TRBV6-1
CASSRRGGPYNEQFF	TGTGCCAGTTCCAGAAGGGGGGGCCCGTACAATGAGCAGTTCTTC	TRBJ2-1	NA	NA	TRBV19
CASSFYQGDEQYF	TGTGCCAGCAGTTTCTATCAGGGGGACGAGCAGTACTTC	TRBJ2-7	once	TRBD1	TRBV27
CARTLGKTANTEAFF	TGTGCCAGGACCTTGGGGAAGACAGCTAACACTGAAGCTTTCTTT	TRBJ1-1	NA	NA	TRBV25-1
CASSLGQGAHEQYF	TGTGCCAGCAGCTTAGGACAGGGGGCACACGAGCAGTACTTC	TRBJ2-7	NA	TRBD1	TRBV11-2
CASSPRTNSYEQYF	TGTGCCAGCAGCCCCCGGACTAACTCCTACGAGCAGTACTTC	TRBJ2-7	NA	NA	TRBV7-6
CASSVLAGGPTDTQYF	TGTGCCAGCAGCGTTCTAGCGGGAGGGCCGACAGATACGCAGTATTTT	TRBJ2-3	NA	TRBD2	TRBV9
CASSLAQGNTEAFF	TGCGCCAGCAGCTTGGCTCAGGGGAACACTGAAGCTTTCTTT	TRBJ1-1	NA	NA	TRBV5-1
CAWSTGEHSGNTIYF	TGTGCCTGGAGTACAGGGGAGCACTCTGGAAACACCATATATTTT	TRBJ1-3	NA	TRBD1	TRBV30
CASSLVASGDTYEQYF	TGCGCCAGCAGCTTGGTGGCTAGCGGGGATACCTACGAGCAGTACTTC	TRBJ2-7	NA	TRBD2	TRBV5-1
CSVNTGGLETQYF	TGCAGCGTCAATACAGGGGGCTTGGAGACCCAGTACTTC	TRBJ2-5	NA	TRBD1	TRBV29-1
CASMLSGVSYNEQFF	TGCGCCAGCATGCTTAGCGGAGTCTCCTACAATGAGCAGTTCTTC	TRBJ2-1	NA	NA	TRBV10-1
CASSRGQDNEQFF	TGCGCCAGCAGCCGAGGACAGGACAATGAGCAGTTCTTC	TRBJ2-1	NA	TRBD1	TRBV5-1
CASSSRTLRNTEAFF	TGTGCCAGCAGTTCCCGGACACTTCGGAACACTGAAGCTTTCTTT	TRBJ1-1	NA	NA	TRBV7-9
CASSIGGDYGYTF	TGTGCCAGCAGTATAGGGGGTGACTATGGCTACACCTTC	TRBJ1-2	NA	NA	TRBV9
CASRTGSEQYF	TGTGCCAGCCGTACAGGGTCCGAGCAGTACTTC	TRBJ2-7	NA	NA	TRBV28
CASSLPGGSEQFF	TGTGCCAGCAGTTTGCCGGGAGGGAGTGAGCAGTTCTTC	TRBJ2-1	NA	TRBD2	TRBV28
CASSQGNQPQHF	TGTGCCAGTAGTCAGGGGAATCAGCCCCAGCATTTT	TRBJ1-5	NA	NA	TRBV19
CASGGSRSLPYEQYF	TGTGCCAGCGGGGGGTCAAGGAGCCTCCCCTACGAGCAGTACTTC	TRBJ2-7	NA	NA	TRBV6-4
CASSQERGDSHNEQFF	TGCGCCAGCAGCCAAGAGCGGGGGGACTCTCACAATGAGCAGTTCTTC	TRBJ2-1	once	TRBD2	TRBV4-1
CASSTEGEWYGYTF	TGTGCCAGCAGCACTGAGGGAGAGTGGTATGGCTACACCTTC	TRBJ1-2	NA	NA	TRBV7-8
CASSLVGSYGYTF	TGTGCCAGCAGCTTGGTCGGGTCCTATGGCTACACCTTC	TRBJ1-2	NA	NA	TRBV5-4
CASGGSMEHQPQHF	TGTGCCAGCGGGGGCTCAATGGAACATCAGCCCCAGCATTTT	TRBJ1-5	once	NA	TRBV2
CASSQDGSRFYEQYF	TGCGCCAGCAGCCAAGACGGGAGCCGATTCTACGAGCAGTACTTC	TRBJ2-7	NA	NA	TRBV4-1
CASSIDGGREQFF	TGTGCCAGTAGTATAGACGGGGGACGTGAGCAGTTCTTC	TRBJ2-1	NA	NA	TRBV19
CASGPAGGRSREQFF	TGTGCTAGTGGCCCCGCTGGCGGGAGGAGTCGGGAGCAGTTCTTC	TRBJ2-1	NA	TRBD2	TRBV12-5
CASRATSGSFTQYF	TGTGCCAGCAGGGCCACTAGCGGGAGTTTCACGCAGTATTTT	TRBJ2-3	NA	TRBD2	TRBV5-6
CASSIVGLKGETQYF	TGTGCCAGTAGTATAGTAGGCCTTAAGGGGGAGACCCAGTACTTC	TRBJ2-5	NA	NA	TRBV19
CASSAPGLADLTGELFF	TGTGCCAGCAGCGCCCCGGGACTAGCGGATCTCACCGGGGAGCTGTTTTTT	TRBJ2-2	NA	TRBD2	TRBV9
CASNLAGYNEQFF	TGTGCCAGCAACCTAGCGGGGTACAATGAGCAGTTCTTC	TRBJ2-1	NA	TRBD2	TRBV6-1
CAWSVSVYEQYF	TGTGCCTGGAGTGTATCTGTCTACGAGCAGTACTTC	TRBJ2-7	NA	NA	TRBV30
CASSLAWRSGGLSYNEQFF	TGTGCCAGCAGCTTAGCGTGGAGGTCAGGGGGCCTTTCCTACAATGAGCAGTTCTTC	TRBJ2-1	NA	TRBD1	TRBV7-9
CASSGGPIQETQYF	TGTGCCAGCAGTGGCGGCCCGATCCAAGAGACCCAGTACTTC	TRBJ2-5	NA	NA	TRBV2
CASSKWNIQYF	TGTGCCAGCTCTAAGTGGAACATTCAGTACTTC	TRBJ2-4	NA	NA	TRBV28
CASRPRTSGSYEQYF	TGCGCCAGCAGGCCTCGGACTAGCGGGAGCTACGAGCAGTACTTC	TRBJ2-7	NA	TRBD2	TRBV4-1
CASSLSPGTGDGYTF	TGTGCCAGCAGTTTAAGCCCCGGGACAGGGGATGGCTACACCTTC	TRBJ1-2	NA	TRBD1	TRBV27
CASSQWESDEQYF	TGCGCCAGCAGCCAATGGGAGTCGGACGAGCAGTACTTC	TRBJ2-7	NA	NA	TRBV4-1
CASSTSFTGELFF	TGTGCCAGTAGTACTAGCTTCACCGGGGAGCTGTTTTTT	TRBJ2-2	NA	NA	TRBV19
CASSFSGQGLGQPQHF	TGTGCCAGCAGTTTTTCGGGACAGGGATTAGGCCAGCCCCAGCATTTT	TRBJ1-5	NA	TRBD1	TRBV28
CASSPLTSSQETQYF	TGTGCTAGCAGCCCGTTGACTAGCTCCCAAGAGACCCAGTACTTC	TRBJ2-5	once	TRBD2	TRBV7-7
CASSSGTGRSYGYTF	TGTGCCAGCAGTTCCGGGACAGGGCGTAGCTATGGCTACACCTTC	TRBJ1-2	NA	TRBD1	TRBV27
CASSVESTSGIYEQYF	TGTGCCAGCAGCGTAGAGTCGACTAGCGGGATCTACGAGCAGTACTTC	TRBJ2-7	NA	TRBD2	TRBV9